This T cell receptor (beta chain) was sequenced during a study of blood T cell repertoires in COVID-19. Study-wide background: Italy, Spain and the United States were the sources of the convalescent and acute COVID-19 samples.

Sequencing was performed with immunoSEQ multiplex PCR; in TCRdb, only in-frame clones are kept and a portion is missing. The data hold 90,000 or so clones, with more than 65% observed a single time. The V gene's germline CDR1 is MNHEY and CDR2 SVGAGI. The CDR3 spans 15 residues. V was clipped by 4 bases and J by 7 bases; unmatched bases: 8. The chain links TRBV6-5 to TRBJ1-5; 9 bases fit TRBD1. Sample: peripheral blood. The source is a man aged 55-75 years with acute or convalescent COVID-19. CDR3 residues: CASSFYRGPGQPQHF. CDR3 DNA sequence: TGTGCCAGCAGTTTTTACAGGGGGCCGGGCCAGCCCCAGCATTTT.